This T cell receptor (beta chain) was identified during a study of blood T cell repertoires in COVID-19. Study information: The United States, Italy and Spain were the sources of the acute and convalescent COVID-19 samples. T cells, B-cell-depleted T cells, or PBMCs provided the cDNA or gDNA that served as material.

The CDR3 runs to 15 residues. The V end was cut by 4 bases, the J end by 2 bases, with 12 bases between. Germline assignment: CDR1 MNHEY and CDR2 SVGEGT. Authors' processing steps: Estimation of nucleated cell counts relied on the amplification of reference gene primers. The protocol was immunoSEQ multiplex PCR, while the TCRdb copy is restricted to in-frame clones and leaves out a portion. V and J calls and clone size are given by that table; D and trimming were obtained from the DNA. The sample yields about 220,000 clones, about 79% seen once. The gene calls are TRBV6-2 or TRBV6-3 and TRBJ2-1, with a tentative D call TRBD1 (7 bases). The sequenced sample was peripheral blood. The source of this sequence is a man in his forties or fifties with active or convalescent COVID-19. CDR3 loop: CASSSGGTAYNEQFF. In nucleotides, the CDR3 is TGTGCCAGCAGTTCGGGCGGGACAGCCTACAATGAGCAGTTCTTC.